The 8 T cell receptor beta chains below all came from one sample that was sequenced in a study of blood T cell repertoires in COVID-19. Profiling relied on immunoSEQ multiplex PCR, and the TCRdb table lists in-frame clones only, not all of them. This sample yields roughly 160,000 clones, of which around 83% are seen a single time; 0.8% to 1.2% belongs to the top ten. Sequencing input: peripheral blood. These receptors were collected from a middle-aged man with acute or convalescent COVID-19.

The CDR3 reads CAISATGGPASGNTIYF. Here the CDR3 DNA reads TGTGCCATCAGTGCCACAGGGGGGCCCGCCTCTGGAAACACCATATATTTT. This chain links TRBV10-3 with TRBJ1-3; TRBD1 aligns across 8 bases. With 4 bases clipped from V and 0 bases from J, the junction kept 8 bases outside the gene matches. Per the germline V gene, CDR1 is ENHRY and CDR2 is SYGVKD. This CDR3 has 17 residues.

This chain uses TRBV6-6 with TRBJ2-2; D is possibly TRBD2 (6 bases). CDR1 MNHNY and CDR2 SVGAGI come from the germline V gene (reference sequence). Trimming removed 7 bases from V and 6 bases from J, with 15 bases in between. CDR3 length: 14 residues. This chain's CDR3 is CASKSPGGPGELFF. CDR3 DNA sequence: TGTGCCAGCAAATCCCCCGGAGGGCCCGGGGAGCTGTTTTTT.

The chain has TRBV11-2 and TRBJ2-3; no firm D call. The CDR3 consists of 14 residues. Per the germline V gene, CDR1 is SGHAT and CDR2 is FQNNGV. V was trimmed by 2 bases and J by 5 bases, leaving 11 bases between them. The CDR3 loop reads CASSLRFRVDTQYF. CDR3 bases: TGTGCCAGCAGCTTAAGGTTTCGGGTAGATACGCAGTATTTT. Looking up the rest from reference TRBV11-2 and TRBJ2-3 gives the full variable domain: EAGVAQSPRYKIIEKRQSVAFWCNPISGHATLYWYQQILGQGPKLLIQFQNNGVVDDSQLPKDRFSAERLKGVDSTLKIQPAKLEDSAVYLCASSLRFRVDTQYFGPGTRLTVL.

Points on this clone: This CDR3 is also generated by other DNA sequences in the sample. J is TRBJ1-6 and V is TRBV18; 8 bases are shared with TRBD1. This CDR3 spans 14 amino acids. The J segment lost 10 bases and the V segment lost 3 bases, leaving 5 bases of the junction unmatched. CDR1 and CDR2 (germline): KGHSH, LQKENI. Here the CDR3 reads CASSPLDRDSPLHF. CDR3 nucleotide sequence: TGTGCCAGCTCACCCCTGGACAGGGACTCACCCCTCCACTTT.

The V gene is TRBV7-2, the J gene TRBJ2-5; tentatively, D is TRBD2 (6 bases). The ends were cut back, 1 base at V and 1 base at J, with 10 bases in the middle. The CDR3 loop spans 15 amino acids. The V gene's germline CDR1 is SGHTA and CDR2 FQGNSA. The CDR3 coding sequence is TGTGCCAGCAGCTTAGTTGGGGGGACCCAAGAGACCCAGTACTTC. Translating gives CASSLVGGTQETQYF. Variable domain in full (rest from reference TRBV7-2 and TRBJ2-5): GAGVSQSPSNKVTEKGKDVELRCDPISGHTALYWYRQSLGQGLEFLIYFQGNSAPDKSGLPSDRFSAERTGGSVSTLTIQRTQQEDSAVYLCASSLVGGTQETQYFGPGTRLLVL.

This clone occurred a few times. The chain employs TRBV6-6 and TRBJ2-7; a weak D match, TRBD1 (5 bases). Germline V gene lookup returns CDR1 MNHNY and CDR2 SVGAGI (reference sequence). Trimming shortened V by 6 bases and J by 3 bases, and 9 bases separated the two germline ends. CDR3 length: 12 residues. Here the CDR3 reads CASRETVYEQYF. For the CDR3, the DNA is TGTGCCAGCAGGGAGACAGTCTACGAGCAGTACTTC.

V gene TRBV19 combines with J gene TRBJ2-7, with a tentative D call TRBD1 (5 bases). The CDR3 covers 13 residues. Deletions cut 8 bases from V and 3 bases from J, with 14 bases between. Germline assignment: CDR1 LNHDA and CDR2 SQIVND (reference sequence). CDR3 nucleotide sequence: TGTGCCAGTTCTCAGACAGAGTACTACGAGCAGTACTTC. Translation gives CASSQTEYYEQYF.

Of note for this clone: At the DNA level, this CDR3 is encoded by other sequences in the same sample as well. CDR3 sequence reads: CASSLSAGAGDTQYF. DNA for the CDR3: TGTGCCAGCAGCTTATCAGCGGGGGCGGGGGATACGCAGTATTTT. The rearrangement links TRBV7-2 to TRBJ2-3; 8 nucleotides match TRBD2. V was pared by 2 bases and J by 6 bases, with 7 bases of the junction left unmatched. Germline assignment: CDR1 SGHTA and CDR2 FQGNSA. The CDR3 has 15 amino acids. Looking up the rest from reference TRBV7-2 and TRBJ2-3 gives the full variable domain: GAGVSQSPSNKVTEKGKDVELRCDPISGHTALYWYRQSLGQGLEFLIYFQGNSAPDKSGLPSDRFSAERTGGSVSTLTIQRTQQEDSAVYLCASSLSAGAGDTQYFGPGTRLTVL.